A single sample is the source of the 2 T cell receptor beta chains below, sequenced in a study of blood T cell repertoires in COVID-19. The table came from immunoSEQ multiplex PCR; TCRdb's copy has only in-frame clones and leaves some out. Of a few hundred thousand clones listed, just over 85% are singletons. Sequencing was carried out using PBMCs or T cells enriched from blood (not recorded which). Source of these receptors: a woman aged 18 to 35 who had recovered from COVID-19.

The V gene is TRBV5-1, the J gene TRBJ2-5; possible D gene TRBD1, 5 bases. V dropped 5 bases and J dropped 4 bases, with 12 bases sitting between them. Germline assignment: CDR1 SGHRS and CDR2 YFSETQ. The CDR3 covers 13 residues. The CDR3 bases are TGCGCCAGCAGTTCCAGGGTAGCAGAGACCCAGTACTTC. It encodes CASSSRVAETQYF. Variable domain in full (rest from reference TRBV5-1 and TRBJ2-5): KAGVTQTPRYLIKTRGQQVTLSCSPISGHRSVSWYQQTPGQGLQFLFEYFSETQRNKGNFPGRFSGRQFSNSRSEMNVSTLELGDSALYLCASSSRVAETQYFGPGTRLLVL.

As DNA, the CDR3 is TGTGCCATCTTTAGGGGCACTGAAGCTTTCTTT. Amino acid sequence: CAIFRGTEAFF. The chain is built from TRBV5-4 and TRBJ1-1; perhaps TRBD1 as D (5 bases). In germline, CDR1 is SGHNT, CDR2 YYREEE (reference sequence). Trimming stripped 9 bases from V and 4 bases from J, with 10 bases between. This CDR3 is built from 11 residues.